The 10 T cell receptor beta chains below come from one sample, sequenced in a study of T cells in Graves' hyperthyroidism and ophthalmopathy. RNA transcripts served as the template for amplifying TCR beta CDR3 regions. Using the HTBI primer set, a first-round RT-PCR was run on the TCR CDR3. TCRdb re-called the multiplex PCR reads through MiXCR, storing one row per CDR3 protein. This table holds 280,000 or so distinct CDR3 sequences, about 25% found once. The sequencing input was blood. These receptors all stem from a man aged 40-55 years with Graves' hyperthyroidism that later progressed to Graves' ophthalmopathy.

This clonotype was counted ten times or more. The chain links TRBV25-1 to TRBJ1-2; 9 bases line up with TRBD1. The CDR3 is made up of 17 amino acids. The J segment lost 4 bases and the V segment lost 6 bases, leaving 15 bases of the junction unmatched. Germline-derived CDR1 and CDR2 are MGHDK and SYGVNS. This CDR3 reads CASSPFGTGNRGYGYTF. Written as DNA, the CDR3 is TGTGCCAGCAGCCCCTTCGGGACAGGGAACCGTGGCTATGGCTACACCTTC.

This clonotype was detected ten times or more. The chain recombines TRBV19 with TRBJ1-1; D not resolved. Germline V gene lookup returns CDR1 LNHDA and CDR2 SQIVND (reference sequence). V lost 2 bases and J lost 5, with 18 bases in between. CDR3 length: 16 residues. The CDR3 region is CASSIFGEEGETEAFF. Here the CDR3 DNA reads TGTGCCAGTAGTATATTTGGGGAGGAGGGAGAAACTGAAGCTTTCTTT.

Ten or more counts support this clonotype. Mismatch with germline at one junction end may stem from a read error. The V call is TRBV7-7, the J call TRBJ2-2; D gene ambiguous. CDR3 length equals 13 residues. The germline V gene has CDR1 SSHAT and CDR2 FNYEAQ (reference sequence). CDR3 amino acids: CASSPRSTGELFF. CDR3 nucleotides: TGTGCTAGCAGCCCGCGGTCCACCGGGGAGCTGTTTTTT.

This clonotype was observed many times. Relative to the germline gene, one junction end is altered; a read error may explain this. V and J are TRBV5-1 and TRBJ2-7; 9 bases are a match to TRBD2. The CDR3 has 14 amino acids. The germline CDR1 and CDR2 sequences are SGHRS and YFSETQ. This CDR3 reads CASSRLAGTYEKYF. CDR3 DNA sequence: TGCGCCAGCAGCCGGCTAGCGGGAACCTACGAGAAGTACTTC.

There are many counts of this clonotype. This chain uses TRBV24-1 with TRBJ2-7; no clear D gene. V was cut by 12 bases and J by 7 bases, with 27 bases left in between. This CDR3 region has 15 residues. Germline loops: CDR1 KGHDR, CDR2 SFDVKD. The CDR3 loop reads CAPRSGPCSFWEQYF. The CDR3 nucleotides read TGTGCCCCCCGTTCTGGGCCATGCAGTTTTTGGGAGCAGTACTTC.

V is TRBV28 and J is TRBJ1-1, with D possibly being TRBD1 (5 bases). The CDR3 contains 15 residues. The V gene's germline CDR1 is MDHEN and CDR2 SYDVKM. V was clipped by 4 bases and J by 2 bases, with 14 bases between them. CDR3 nucleotide sequence: TGTGCCAGCAGTTCTCAGGGCCTCGTCAACACTGAAGCTTTCTTT. Amino acid sequence: CASSSQGLVNTEAFF. Full variable domain (outside the CDR3, taken from reference TRBV28 and TRBJ1-1): DVKVTQSSRYLVKRTGEKVFLECVQDMDHENMFWYRQDPGLGLRLIYFSYDVKMKEKGDIPEGYSVSREKKERFSLILESASTNQTSMYLCASSSQGLVNTEAFFGQGTRLTVV.

This clonotype was seen at least ten times. The CDR3 protein is CASSKGQNSYEQYF. The CDR3 region has the DNA TGTGCCAGTAGCAAAGGACAGAATTCCTACGAGCAGTACTTC. The chain recombines TRBV19 with TRBJ2-7, with D maybe TRBD1 (6 bases). From germline, CDR1 is LNHDA and CDR2 SQIVND (reference sequence). CDR3 length equals 14 residues. V shed 6 bases and J shed 1 base, with 13 bases lying between them.

The chain joins TRBV30 to TRBJ1-1; no firm D call. The V end lost 5 bases, the J end lost 4 bases, and 11 bases lay between the germline ends. The CDR3 runs to 12 residues. In germline, CDR1 is GTSNPN, CDR2 SVGIG (reference sequence). The chain's CDR3 is CAWGPGSTEAFF. The CDR3, as DNA: TGTGCCTGGGGGCCGGGTAGCACTGAAGCTTTCTTT.

In its sample, this clonotype was seen a few times. Being one base from a much bigger clone, this may be a read error. V gene TRBV12-5 combines with J gene TRBJ2-2; D not certain. Trimming took off 1 base at V and 9 bases at J, with 18 bases between the two ends. The germline V gene encodes CDR1 LGHNT and CDR2 FRNRAP. This CDR3 has 16 residues. The CDR3 spells CASGLGSSPATRELFF. The CDR3, as DNA: TGTGCTAGTGGTTTGGGTTCGAGTCCTGCTACCCGGGAGCTGTTTTTT.

This clonotype has just one count. The chain links TRBV11-2 to TRBJ2-5; D is possibly TRBD2 (7 bases). This CDR3 is built from 15 residues. Per the germline V gene, CDR1 is SGHAT and CDR2 is FQNNGV. Trimming removed 3 bases from V and 5 bases from J, with 16 bases in between. This CDR3 reads CASSFLRGAGETQYF. The CDR3 DNA reads TGTGCCAGCAGCTTCCTCCGGGGGGCTGGGGAGACCCAGTACTTC.